This paragraph covers one T cell receptor beta chain sequence. Its matching antigen is unknown. The data were taken from a study of shared clonotypes between healthy human individuals. Overall study findings and caveats: Relative to their counterparts shared across all four donors, non-shared clonotypes exhibited diminished generation probabilities.

Deep-level assay runs were performed. The assay was immunoSEQ multiplex PCR, and TCRdb's table has in-frame clones only and misses some. In the table there are over 1.5 million clones, approximately 98% of which are singletons. The material sequenced was naive CD4+ T cells sorted from blood. The subset is: CD45RA+ positively selected. This receptor was obtained from a man in his thirties or forties in good health.

This CDR3 reads CASSYGASGNTIYF. The CDR3 bases are TGTGCCAGCAGTTACGGCGCGTCTGGAAACACCATATATTTT. V gene TRBV6-6 combines with J gene TRBJ1-3; D uncertain. The CDR3 has 14 residues. Trimming took 2 bases from V and 1 from J, leaving 6 bases between them. CDR1 and CDR2 from the germline V gene are MNHNY and SVGAGI (reference sequence).